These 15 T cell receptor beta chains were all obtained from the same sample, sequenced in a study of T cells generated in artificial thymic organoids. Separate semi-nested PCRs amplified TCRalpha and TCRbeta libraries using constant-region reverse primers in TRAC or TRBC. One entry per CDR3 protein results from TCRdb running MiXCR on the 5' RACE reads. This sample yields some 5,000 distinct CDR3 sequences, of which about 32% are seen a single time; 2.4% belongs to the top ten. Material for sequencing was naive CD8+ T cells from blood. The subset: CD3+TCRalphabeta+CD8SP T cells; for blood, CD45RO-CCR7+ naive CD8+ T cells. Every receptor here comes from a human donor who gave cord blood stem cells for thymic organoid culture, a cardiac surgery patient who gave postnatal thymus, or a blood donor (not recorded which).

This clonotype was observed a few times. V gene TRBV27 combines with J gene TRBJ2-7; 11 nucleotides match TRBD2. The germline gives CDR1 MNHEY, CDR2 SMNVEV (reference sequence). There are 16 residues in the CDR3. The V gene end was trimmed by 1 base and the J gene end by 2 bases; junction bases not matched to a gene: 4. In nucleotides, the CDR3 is TGTGCCAGCAGTTTATTGTCTAGCGGGGGGACCTACGAGCAGTACTTC. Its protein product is CASSLLSSGGTYEQYF.

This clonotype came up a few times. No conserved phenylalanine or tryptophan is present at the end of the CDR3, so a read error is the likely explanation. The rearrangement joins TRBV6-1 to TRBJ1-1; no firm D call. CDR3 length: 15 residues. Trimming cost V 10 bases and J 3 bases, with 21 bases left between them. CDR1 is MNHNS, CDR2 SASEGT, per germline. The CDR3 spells CATMREAWEDTEAFL. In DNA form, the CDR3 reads TGTGCCACCATGAGAGAGGCGTGGGAGGACACTGAAGCTTTCTTA.

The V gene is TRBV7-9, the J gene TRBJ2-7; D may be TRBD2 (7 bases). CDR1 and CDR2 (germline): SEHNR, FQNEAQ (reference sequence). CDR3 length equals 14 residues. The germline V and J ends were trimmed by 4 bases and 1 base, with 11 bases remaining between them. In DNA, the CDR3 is TGTGCCAGCAGCTCCGGGGGGCATTCCTACGAGCAGTACTTC. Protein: CASSSGGHSYEQYF.

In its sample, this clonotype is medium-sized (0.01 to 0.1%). The CDR3 DNA sequence: TGTGCCAGCAGTTACGGTTTCCACAGGGGAATGAACACTGAAGCTTTCTTT. Amino acid sequence: CASSYGFHRGMNTEAFF. The gene calls are TRBV6-5 and TRBJ1-1; 7 bases align to TRBD1. Germline CDR1 reads MNHEY; CDR2 reads SVGAGI. The CDR3 covers 17 residues. V shed 2 bases and J 0 bases; nucleotides not matched to a gene: 9.

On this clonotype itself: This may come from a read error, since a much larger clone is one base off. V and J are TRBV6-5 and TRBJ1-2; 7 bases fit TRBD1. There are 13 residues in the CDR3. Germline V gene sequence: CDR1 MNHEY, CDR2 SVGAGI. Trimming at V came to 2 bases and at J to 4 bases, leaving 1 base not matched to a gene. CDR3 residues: CASSYGDSYGYTF. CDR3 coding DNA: TGTGCCAGCAGTTACGGGGACAGCTATGGCTACACCTTC.

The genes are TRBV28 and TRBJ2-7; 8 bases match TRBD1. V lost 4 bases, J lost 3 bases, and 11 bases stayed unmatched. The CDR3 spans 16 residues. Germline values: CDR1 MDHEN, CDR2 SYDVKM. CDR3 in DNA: TGTGCCAGCAGTTCTATCCGGGACAGGTCAGGCTACGAGCAGTACTTC. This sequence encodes CASSSIRDRSGYEQYF.

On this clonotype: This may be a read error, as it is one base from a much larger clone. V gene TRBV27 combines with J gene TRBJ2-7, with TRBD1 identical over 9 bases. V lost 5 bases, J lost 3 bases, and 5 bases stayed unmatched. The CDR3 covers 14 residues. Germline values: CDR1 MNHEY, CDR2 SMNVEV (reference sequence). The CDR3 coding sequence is TGTGCCAGCAGTCCGGGACAGGGTTGCTACGAGCAGTACTTC. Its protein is CASSPGQGCYEQYF.

CDR3 protein: CASSFGHDCGYTF. CDR3 in DNA: TGTGCCAGCAGTTTCGGGCACGACTGTGGCTACACCTTC. The chain links TRBV27 to TRBJ1-2; D gene ambiguous. In germline, CDR1 is MNHEY, CDR2 SMNVEV (reference sequence). This CDR3 contains 13 residues. V was shortened by 3 bases and J by 7 bases, with 12 bases between the two germline ends.

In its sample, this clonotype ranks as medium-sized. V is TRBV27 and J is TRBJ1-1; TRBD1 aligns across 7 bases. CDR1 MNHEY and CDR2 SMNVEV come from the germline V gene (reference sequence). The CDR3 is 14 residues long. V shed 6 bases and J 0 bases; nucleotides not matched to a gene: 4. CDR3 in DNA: TGTGCCAGCAGCAGGGGGGGGTTGAACACTGAAGCTTTCTTT. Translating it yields CASSRGGLNTEAFF.

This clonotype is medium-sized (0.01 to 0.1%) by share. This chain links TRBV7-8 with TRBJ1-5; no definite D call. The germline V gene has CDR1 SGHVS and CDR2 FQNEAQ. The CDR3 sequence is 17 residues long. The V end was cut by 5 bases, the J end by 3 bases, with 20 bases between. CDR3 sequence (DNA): TGTGCCAGCAGCACAGCCGAGGTGTGGTTTTCCAATCAGCCCCAGCATTTT. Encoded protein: CASSTAEVWFSNQPQHF.

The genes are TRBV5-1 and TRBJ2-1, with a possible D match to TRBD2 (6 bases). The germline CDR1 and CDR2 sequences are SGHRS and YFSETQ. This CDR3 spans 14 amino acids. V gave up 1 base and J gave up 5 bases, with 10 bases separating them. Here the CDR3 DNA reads TGCGCCAGCAGCTTGAGCGGGCCACACAATGAGCAGTTCTTC. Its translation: CASSLSGPHNEQFF.

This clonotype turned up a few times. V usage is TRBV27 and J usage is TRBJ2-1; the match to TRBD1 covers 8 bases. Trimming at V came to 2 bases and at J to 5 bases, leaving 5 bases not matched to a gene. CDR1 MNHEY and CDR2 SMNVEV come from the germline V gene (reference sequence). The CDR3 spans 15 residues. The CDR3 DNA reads TGTGCCAGCAGTTTAGTGTCAGGGGGCCACAATGAGCAGTTCTTC. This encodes CASSLVSGGHNEQFF.

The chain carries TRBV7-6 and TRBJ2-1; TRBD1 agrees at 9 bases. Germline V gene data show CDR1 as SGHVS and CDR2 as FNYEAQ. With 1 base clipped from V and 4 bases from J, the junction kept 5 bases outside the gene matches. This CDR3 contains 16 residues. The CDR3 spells CASSLDPGTGYNEQFF. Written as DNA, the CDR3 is TGTGCCAGCAGCTTAGATCCCGGGACAGGGTACAATGAGCAGTTCTTC.

CDR3 DNA: TGTGCCAGCAGCTTGGGACTAGCGCCTGAGCAGTTCTTC. Its translation: CASSLGLAPEQFF. This chain connects TRBV7-8 to TRBJ2-1, with 10 bases identical to TRBD2. The V segment lost 3 bases and the J segment 9 bases; nucleotides outside the gene matches: 2. Germline-derived CDR1 and CDR2 are SGHVS and FQNEAQ. This CDR3 is 13 amino acids long.

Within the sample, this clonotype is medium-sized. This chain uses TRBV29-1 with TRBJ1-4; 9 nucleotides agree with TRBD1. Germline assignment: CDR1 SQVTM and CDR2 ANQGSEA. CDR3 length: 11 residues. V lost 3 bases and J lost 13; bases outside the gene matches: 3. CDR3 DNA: TGCAGCGTTGAGGAACAGGGGGCACTGTTTTTT. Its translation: CSVEEQGALFF.